One sample yielded the 23 T cell receptor beta chains listed below, sequenced in a study of blood T cell repertoires in COVID-19. Sequencing used immunoSEQ multiplex PCR; TCRdb keeps in-frame clones, though not all of them. The sample shows fewer than 45,000 clones, 91% of them seen only once. The sample was peripheral blood. Every receptor here comes from a woman aged 25-40 years in a cohort sampled during active COVID-19.

The gene calls are TRBV27 and TRBJ2-1; a possible D gene is TRBD2 (6 bases). This CDR3 has 15 residues. Germline CDR1 MNHEY, CDR2 SMNVEV (reference sequence). V lost 5 bases and J lost 0, with 11 bases in between. The CDR3 DNA sequence: TGTGCCAGCAGTGTGCGGGATCCCTCCTACAATGAGCAGTTCTTC. It yields the protein CASSVRDPSYNEQFF.

The V gene is TRBV6-5, the J gene TRBJ1-3; 8 nucleotides align to TRBD1. Germline CDR1 reads MNHEY; CDR2 reads SVGAGI. CDR3 length: 14 amino acids. The junction had 4 bases not matched to a gene; V was cut back by 5 bases and J by 4 bases. The DNA of the CDR3 is TGTGCCAGCAGTCCCCGGACAGGGGGAAACACCATATATTTT. As protein: CASSPRTGGNTIYF.

CDR3 bases: TGTGCCAGCAGCCACGGGAGAGGTACCTACAATGAGCAGTTCTTC. It encodes CASSHGRGTYNEQFF. The chain recombines TRBV9 with TRBJ2-1; tentatively, D is TRBD2 (6 bases). Germline V gene lookup returns CDR1 SGDLS and CDR2 YYNGEE. Trimming left V 4 bases short and J 2 bases short, with 13 bases between. There are 15 residues in the CDR3.

CDR3 in amino acids: CASSLKGAGTSGTDTQYF. In DNA form, the CDR3 reads TGCGCCAGCAGCCTAAAGGGTGCGGGGACTAGCGGCACAGATACGCAGTATTTT. The chain employs TRBV4-1 and TRBJ2-3; 10 bases map to TRBD2. CDR3 length: 18 amino acids. J gave up 1 base and V 4 bases, and 11 bases lay outside the gene matches. Germline V gene lookup returns CDR1 MGHRA and CDR2 YSYEKL.

The gene calls are TRBV4-1 and TRBJ2-2, with D maybe TRBD1 (6 bases). Looked up from germline, CDR1 is MGHRA and CDR2 is YSYEKL. Trimming pared 1 base from V and 7 bases from J, leaving 13 bases between. This CDR3 region has 15 residues. As DNA, the CDR3 is TGCGCCAGCAGCCAAGGGACAGCCCCTTTCGGGGAGCTGTTTTTT. As protein: CASSQGTAPFGELFF.

The sample holds one count of this clone. The CDR3 DNA reads as TGTGCCAGCAGCTATTCGCCGGGACAGGGGTCTGGCTACACCTTC. The encoded protein is CASSYSPGQGSGYTF. The chain couples TRBV9 to TRBJ1-2; TRBD1 matches 10 bases. The germline gives CDR1 SGDLS, CDR2 YYNGEE. The CDR3 spans 15 residues. Trimming cost V 4 bases and J 7 bases; bases outside gene matches: 10.

The chain carries TRBV28 and TRBJ1-3, with D perhaps matching TRBD1 (5 bases). The CDR3 loop spans 18 amino acids. V was pared by 4 bases and J by 1 base, with 20 bases between. Germline values: CDR1 MDHEN, CDR2 SYDVKM. The DNA for the CDR3 is TGTGCCAGCAGTTCCCCATCCCGGGGGGTAGTATCTGGAAACACCATATATTTT. Amino acids: CASSSPSRGVVSGNTIYF. Complete variable domain (other parts from reference TRBV28 and TRBJ1-3): DVKVTQSSRYLVKRTGEKVFLECVQDMDHENMFWYRQDPGLGLRLIYFSYDVKMKEKGDIPEGYSVSREKKERFSLILESASTNQTSMYLCASSSPSRGVVSGNTIYFGEGSWLTVV.

The chain carries TRBV19 and TRBJ1-5; possible D gene TRBD1, 6 bases. Germline CDR1 LNHDA, CDR2 SQIVND (reference sequence). The V and J ends lost 7 bases and 7 bases respectively, with 17 bases between them. The CDR3 is made up of 14 amino acids. The CDR3 is CASTQGHGQQPQHF. The CDR3, as DNA: TGTGCCAGTACACAGGGACACGGACAGCAGCCCCAGCATTTT.

V is TRBV5-4 and J is TRBJ2-7; TRBD1 might be the D (6 bases). The CDR3 has 14 residues. V gave up 4 bases and J gave up 3 bases, with 14 bases separating them. The V gene's germline CDR1 is SGHNT and CDR2 YYREEE (reference sequence). The CDR3 here is CASSRDIALYEQYF. CDR3 sequence (DNA): TGTGCCAGCAGCCGGGACATTGCCCTCTACGAGCAGTACTTC.

CDR3 sequence (DNA): TGCAGTGCTAGTCTAGGGACAGGGTCCCTCGAGCAGTACTTC. This codes for CSASLGTGSLEQYF. This chain links TRBV20-1 with TRBJ2-7; 9 nucleotides match TRBD1. The CDR3 totals 14 residues. V lost 3 bases and J lost 6; bases outside the gene matches: 9. Germline-derived CDR1 and CDR2 are DFQATT and SNEGSKA (reference sequence).

CDR3 region: CAWTRDEAYEQYF. CDR3 coding DNA: TGTGCCTGGACGCGGGACGAAGCCTACGAGCAGTACTTC. The chain joins TRBV30 to TRBJ2-7; D perhaps matches TRBD2 (6 bases). Germline V gene data show CDR1 as GTSNPN and CDR2 as SVGIG (reference sequence). The CDR3 consists of 13 residues. Trimming left V 4 bases short and J 2 bases short, with 12 bases between.

The chain recombines TRBV4-1 with TRBJ2-7, with TRBD2 identical over 13 bases. J lost 3 bases, V lost 0 bases, and 8 bases had no gene match. The CDR3 is 18 residues long. Looked up from germline, CDR1 is MGHRA and CDR2 is YSYEKL. CDR3 residues: CASSQDPRTSGSLYEQYF. As DNA, the CDR3 is TGCGCCAGCAGCCAAGATCCCCGGACTAGCGGGAGTCTCTACGAGCAGTACTTC.

This sequence joins TRBV5-6 and TRBJ1-5, with 7 nucleotides matching TRBD1. The CDR3 runs to 14 residues. Germline V gives CDR1 SGHDT, CDR2 YYEEEE. With 0 bases clipped from V and 5 bases from J, the junction kept 2 bases outside the gene matches. In DNA, the CDR3 is TGTGCCAGCAGCTTGGGACAGGGATATCAGCCCCAGCATTTT. It codes for CASSLGQGYQPQHF.

The rearrangement joins TRBV9 to TRBJ1-4; the D is unclear. The CDR3 length is 14 residues. Looked up from germline, CDR1 is SGDLS and CDR2 is YYNGEE. The ends were cut back, 0 bases at V and 7 bases at J, with 10 bases in the middle. The CDR3 DNA is TGTGCCAGCAGCGTAGACGGGTTGGGTGAAAAACTGTTTTTT. Translation: CASSVDGLGEKLFF.

The rearrangement joins TRBV15 to TRBJ2-2; D might be TRBD2 (6 bases). The germline V gene has CDR1 LNHNV and CDR2 YYDKDF (reference sequence). The length of the CDR3 is 16 residues. The V and J ends lost 0 bases and 0 bases respectively, with 8 bases between them. In DNA form, the CDR3 reads TGTGCCACCAGCAGAGAGCGGGACGCGAACACCGGGGAGCTGTTTTTT. It yields the protein CATSRERDANTGELFF.

The CDR3 coding sequence is TGTGCCAGCAGCTCTGGGGGCCAGACAGATACGCAGTATTTT. Translated: CASSSGGQTDTQYF. This chain links TRBV5-4 with TRBJ2-3, with D possibly matching TRBD1 (6 bases). Germline CDR1 and CDR2: SGHNT and YYREEE (reference sequence). The CDR3 runs 14 residues. Trimming removed 3 bases at V and 3 bases at J, with 11 bases between.

This rearrangement joins TRBV6-6 to TRBJ2-7; 12 bases match TRBD1. The CDR3 is 15 residues long. Looked up from germline, CDR1 is MNHNY and CDR2 is SVGAGI (reference sequence). V dropped 6 bases and J dropped 1; count of bases not matched to a gene: 4. The CDR3 nucleotides read TGTGCCAGCAGCATGGGACAGGGGGCGTCCTACGAGCAGTACTTC. It yields the protein CASSMGQGASYEQYF.

Only one count was recorded for this clone. The chain uses TRBV10-3 and TRBJ2-7; the match to TRBD2 covers 8 bases. In germline, CDR1 is ENHRY, CDR2 SYGVKD. V lost 2 bases, J lost 6 bases, and 0 bases stayed unmatched. The CDR3 length is 12 residues. The CDR3 loop reads CAISELAGEQYF. CDR3 nucleotides: TGTGCCATCAGTGAGCTAGCGGGCGAGCAGTACTTC.

This chain connects TRBV28 to TRBJ2-1; 9 bases are shared with TRBD2. The germline gives CDR1 MDHEN, CDR2 SYDVKM. V dropped 4 bases and J dropped 2; count of bases not matched to a gene: 9. The length of the CDR3 is 17 residues. The CDR3 DNA follows: TGTGCCAGCAGTTCCGAGACTAGCGGCCCCACCTACAATGAGCAGTTCTTC. Translating it yields CASSSETSGPTYNEQFF.

The chain is built from TRBV28 and TRBJ2-7; D gene uncertain. From germline, CDR1 is MDHEN and CDR2 SYDVKM. The CDR3 contains 13 residues. The V gene lost 2 bases and the J gene lost 6 bases, with 11 bases spanning the gap. CDR3 bases: TGTGCCAGCAGTTTAGGCAACCCGGGCGAGCAGTACTTC. This encodes CASSLGNPGEQYF.

This clone has just one count. V and J are TRBV7-3 and TRBJ1-1, with TRBD1 as a possible D gene (5 bases). V was clipped by 4 bases and J by 4 bases, with 13 bases between them. The CDR3 contains 14 residues. The germline CDR1 and CDR2 sequences are SGHTA and FQGTGA. In nucleotides, the CDR3 is TGTGCCAGCAGCTCCAAGGGAGGGGTCACTGAAGCTTTCTTT. It translates to CASSSKGGVTEAFF.

The CDR3 coding sequence is TGTGCCAGCACCACCTTAACGGCAGGGGTGAGGCACAATGAGCAGTTCTTC. Its translation is CASTTLTAGVRHNEQFF. This chain uses TRBV5-6 with TRBJ2-1; maybe TRBD1 (6 bases). V gave up 6 bases and J gave up 5 bases, with 24 bases separating them. The germline V gene encodes CDR1 SGHDT and CDR2 YYEEEE. CDR3 length: 17 residues.

This rearrangement joins TRBV27 to TRBJ2-5; possibly TRBD2 for D (6 bases). CDR1 is MNHEY and CDR2 is SMNVEV in the germline V gene (reference sequence). The CDR3 is 15 amino acids. The germline V and J ends were trimmed by 4 bases and 5 bases, with 17 bases remaining between them. The CDR3 nucleotides read TGTGCCAGCAGTTCCTCAACGGGAGCCCGGGAGACCCAGTACTTC. Its protein is CASSSSTGARETQYF.